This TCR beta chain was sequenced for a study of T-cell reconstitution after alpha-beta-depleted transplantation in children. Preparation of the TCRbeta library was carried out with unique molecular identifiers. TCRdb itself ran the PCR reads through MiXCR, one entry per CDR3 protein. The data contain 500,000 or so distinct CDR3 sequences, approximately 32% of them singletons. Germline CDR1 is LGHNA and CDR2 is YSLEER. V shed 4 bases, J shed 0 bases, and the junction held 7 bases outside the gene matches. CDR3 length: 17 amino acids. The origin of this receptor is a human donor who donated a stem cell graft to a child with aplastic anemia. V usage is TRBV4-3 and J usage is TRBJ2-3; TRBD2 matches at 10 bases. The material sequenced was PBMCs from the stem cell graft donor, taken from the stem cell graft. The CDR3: CASSPIGLAESTDTQYF. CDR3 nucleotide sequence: TGCGCCAGCAGCCCAATAGGACTAGCGGAGAGCACAGATACGCAGTATTTT.